These 17 T cell receptor beta chains share one sample of origin, sequenced in a study of blood T cell repertoires in COVID-19. Sequencing was performed with immunoSEQ multiplex PCR; in TCRdb, only in-frame clones are kept and a portion is missing. This sample yields 380,000 or so clones, of which 88% are seen a single time; roughly 1.9% belongs to the top ten. The sequenced sample consisted of PBMCs or T cells enriched from blood (not recorded which). The receptors here all came from a woman aged 40 to 55 with acute COVID-19.

The CDR3 region is CASSPSNQGLPSYEQYF. In nucleotides, the CDR3 is TGTGCCAGCTCACCTTCAAATCAGGGGTTACCCTCCTACGAGCAGTACTTC. The rearrangement uses TRBV18 and TRBJ2-7, with a tentative D call TRBD1 (6 bases). From germline, CDR1 is KGHSH and CDR2 LQKENI. The V gene lost 3 bases and the J gene lost 0 bases, with 18 bases spanning the gap. The CDR3 has 17 amino acids.

The chain has TRBV18 and TRBJ2-7; weak D call: TRBD2 (5 bases). This CDR3 is 13 amino acids long. V was cut by 5 bases and J by 5 bases, with 13 bases left in between. The germline CDR1 and CDR2 sequences are KGHSH and LQKENI. CDR3 sequence: CASSAGIHDEQYF. The CDR3, as DNA: TGTGCCAGCTCAGCCGGGATCCACGACGAGCAGTACTTC.

The chain uses TRBV5-1 and TRBJ2-2; 10 bases are shared with TRBD1. The CDR3 spans 17 residues. The germline gives CDR1 SGHRS, CDR2 YFSETQ. The trim removed 0 bases at V and 5 bases at J, leaving 7 bases unmatched. The CDR3 region is CASSLAPGTGETGELFF. The CDR3 DNA reads TGCGCCAGCAGCTTGGCCCCCGGGACAGGGGAAACCGGGGAGCTGTTTTTT.

CDR3 sequence: CASSQGTGRGYTF. The CDR3 DNA reads as TGTGCCAGCAGCCAAGGGACAGGGCGCGGCTACACCTTC. The V gene is TRBV4-2, the J gene TRBJ1-2; TRBD1 aligns across 8 bases. This CDR3 spans 13 amino acids. Per germline, CDR1 LGHNA and CDR2 YNFKEQ. Unmatched junction bases numbered 3, after V lost 1 base and J lost 8 bases.

V is TRBV18 and J is TRBJ1-2; TRBD1 matches at 7 bases. With 4 bases clipped from V and 6 bases from J, the junction kept 5 bases outside the gene matches. CDR3 length equals 13 residues. Germline CDR1 is KGHSH and CDR2 is LQKENI. The CDR3 bases are TGTGCCAGCTCACAGGGACAGACTAATGGCTACACCTTC. Encoded protein: CASSQGQTNGYTF.

The chain uses TRBV4-1 and TRBJ1-2; 8 nucleotides align to TRBD1. This CDR3 region has 17 residues. V gave up 2 bases and J gave up 4 bases; unmatched junction bases: 12. Germline assignment: CDR1 MGHRA and CDR2 YSYEKL. The CDR3 nucleotides read TGCGCCAGCAGCCAATCCGGGACAGGAGGCACTGGCTATGGCTACACCTTC. Amino acid sequence: CASSQSGTGGTGYGYTF.

This chain uses TRBV30 with TRBJ1-1; 7 bases align to TRBD1. CDR1 and CDR2 (germline): GTSNPN, SVGIG (reference sequence). The length of the CDR3 is 15 residues. V was clipped by 2 bases and J by 2 bases; unmatched bases: 8. The CDR3 region has the DNA TGTGCCTGGAGTCCCCGGGACAGCTACAACACTGAAGCTTTCTTT. This codes for CAWSPRDSYNTEAFF.

This clone was seen a handful of times. This chain joins TRBV4-1 and TRBJ2-2; D unresolved. V was clipped by 4 bases and J by 0 bases, with 3 bases between them. The CDR3 sequence is 13 residues long. Germline V gene lookup returns CDR1 MGHRA and CDR2 YSYEKL. The CDR3 coding sequence is TGCGCCAGCAGCCTCACGAACACCGGGGAGCTGTTTTTT. Its protein is CASSLTNTGELFF.

The V call is TRBV6-5, the J call TRBJ1-5, with 7 bases lining up with TRBD1. The V segment lost 7 bases and the J segment 3 bases; nucleotides outside the gene matches: 6. The length of the CDR3 is 14 residues. Germline V gene sequence: CDR1 MNHEY, CDR2 SVGAGI. CDR3 sequence: CASIGTVYNQPQHF. The CDR3 region has the DNA TGTGCCAGCATCGGGACAGTTTACAATCAGCCCCAGCATTTT.

In this sample, this clone turned up once. The chain uses TRBV7-8 and TRBJ1-4; 11 positions match TRBD1. The CDR3 loop spans 17 amino acids. V dropped 2 bases and J dropped 8; count of bases not matched to a gene: 10. Looked up from germline, CDR1 is SGHVS and CDR2 is FQNEAQ. DNA of the CDR3: TGTGCCAGCAGCTTACGGGTCCGGGGACAGGGGGACGAAAAACTGTTTTTT. Protein sequence: CASSLRVRGQGDEKLFF.

The chain couples TRBV18 to TRBJ1-3, with D uncertain. Germline assignment: CDR1 KGHSH and CDR2 LQKENI. The CDR3 runs to 16 residues. Trimming left V 5 bases short and J 0 bases short, with 14 bases between. The CDR3 DNA reads TGTGCCAGCTCAGAAAATACCGGGAACTCTGGAAACACCATATATTTT. Translation: CASSENTGNSGNTIYF. Variable domain in full (rest from reference TRBV18 and TRBJ1-3): NAGVMQNPRHLVRRRGQEARLRCSPMKGHSHVYWYRQLPEEGLKFMVYLQKENIIDESGMPKERFSAEFPKEGPSILRIQQVVRGDSAAYFCASSENTGNSGNTIYFGEGSWLTVV.

The chain couples TRBV2 to TRBJ2-3, with TRBD2 matching over 10 bases. V trimming: 3 bases; J trimming: 5 bases; junction bases outside the gene matches: 8. The CDR3 covers 16 residues. CDR1 and CDR2 (germline): SNHLY, FYNNEI. The CDR3, as DNA: TGTGCCAGCAGTGACCAGCGGGGGGGCCCGCTAGATACGCAGTATTTT. Encoded protein: CASSDQRGGPLDTQYF. Looking up the rest from reference TRBV2 and TRBJ2-3 gives the full variable domain: EPEVTQTPSHQVTQMGQEVILRCVPISNHLYFYWYRQILGQKVEFLVSFYNNEISEKSEIFDDQFSVERPDGSNFTLKIRSTKLEDSAMYFCASSDQRGGPLDTQYFGPGTRLTVL.

The rearrangement joins TRBV11-3 to TRBJ2-5; D not certain. Germline loops: CDR1 SGHNT, CDR2 YENEEA. This CDR3 is 14 amino acids long. Trimming took 0 bases from V and 0 from J, leaving 5 bases between them. CDR3 residues: CASSLDRNQETQYF. CDR3 in DNA: TGTGCCAGCAGCTTAGATCGTAACCAAGAGACCCAGTACTTC.

The CDR3 protein is CASSPDPRQFSYNSPLHF. The CDR3 region has the DNA TGTGCCAGCAGCCCTGATCCGAGACAGTTCTCCTATAATTCACCCCTCCACTTT. The genes are TRBV3-1 (or the pseudogene TRBV3-2) and TRBJ1-6, with D perhaps matching TRBD1 (5 bases). V was trimmed by 4 bases and J by 0 bases, leaving 16 bases between them. This CDR3 region has 18 residues. CDR1 is LGHDT, CDR2 YNNKEL, per germline (reference sequence).

The rearrangement uses TRBV30 and TRBJ1-4; D gene unclear. Germline assignment: CDR1 GTSNPN and CDR2 SVGIG (reference sequence). The CDR3 has 15 residues. Trimming removed 5 bases from V and 5 bases from J, with 18 bases in between. CDR3 amino acids: CAWGPSSAGNEKLFF. The CDR3 DNA is TGTGCCTGGGGCCCTTCGTCGGCGGGAAATGAAAAACTGTTTTTT.

The chain couples TRBV11-3 to TRBJ2-3, with a possible D match to TRBD2 (6 bases). This CDR3 spans 16 amino acids. Germline V gives CDR1 SGHNT, CDR2 YENEEA. Trimming removed 4 bases from V and 0 bases from J, with 14 bases in between. As DNA, the CDR3 is TGTGCCAGCAGCTCGGGGGTAATGGGGAGCACAGATACGCAGTATTTT. Protein product: CASSSGVMGSTDTQYF.

The gene calls are TRBV19 and TRBJ2-7, with TRBD2 as a possible D gene (5 bases). Germline CDR1 reads LNHDA; CDR2 reads SQIVND (reference sequence). This CDR3 is built from 13 residues. V was shortened by 8 bases and J by 4 bases, with 15 bases between the two germline ends. In DNA form, the CDR3 reads TGTGCCAGTGCGTCCGGGATCTTTTACGAGCAGTACTTC. Residues: CASASGIFYEQYF.